The source of this T cell receptor beta chain is a study of cytomegalovirus exposure and HLA in healthy donors. Study-wide points: A list of 164 TCR beta chains associated with cytomegalovirus was given.

PCR amplification relied on 60 Vbeta primers (plus 13 Jbeta primers). Repertoires were generated with immunoSEQ multiplex PCR, while TCRdb's copy carries only in-frame clones and drops some. Here the sample spans tens of thousands of clones, roughly 9.1% being singletons. As regards this clone: Its target is unknown.

CDR1 and CDR2 (germline): SGDLS, YYNGEE. Deletions cut 3 bases from V and 8 bases from J, with 15 bases between. The CDR3 extends over 14 amino acids. This clonotype originated in a man in his 60s in good health and CMV-seropositive. Sequenced input: PBMCs. This sequence joins TRBV9 and TRBJ2-1, with D unclear. For the CDR3, the DNA is TGTGCCAGCAGCGAGCCCGCCCGAGTCGATGAGCAGTTCTTC. This codes for CASSEPARVDEQFF. The whole variable domain, remainder taken from reference TRBV9 and TRBJ2-1, is DSGVTQTPKHLITATGQRVTLRCSPRSGDLSVYWYQQSLDQGLQFLIQYYNGEERAKGNILERFSAQQFPDLHSELNLSSLELGDSALYFCASSEPARVDEQFFGPGTRLTVL.